The clone carrying this T cell receptor (beta chain) was counted only a few times. Its antigen is still unknown. The data derive from a study of regulatory T cells in long-lasting Graves disease. Notes on the study in general: Relative to new patients (roughly 950), persistent patients exhibited greater sharing of public clonotypes (around 2,500).

Through Arm-PCR of CDR3 regions and iRepertoire HTBI primers, TCR beta libraries were built. TCRdb called the multiplex PCR reads again in MiXCR, with one record for every CDR3 protein. The sample contains about 540,000 distinct CDR3 sequences, approximately 13% of which appear only once. The CDR3 loop spans 14 amino acids. Germline V gene data show CDR1 as KGHSH and CDR2 as LQKENI. V was pared by 4 bases and J by 2 bases, with 6 bases between. Time point: newly diagnosed GD, antithyroid drugs for less than 3 months. Scientists built the TCR library using RNA that was extracted from PBMCs. The patient group derived from an endocrinology department in Xi'an, China. These data also formed part of another study, on T cells in Graves' hyperthyroidism and ophthalmopathy. As that study records: Blood also held most thyroid clonotypes expanded beyond 0.001.

This chain links TRBV18 with TRBJ1-6, with D unresolved. This sequence originates from a young man with Graves disease. Here the sequenced sample was peripheral blood mononuclear cells (PBMCs), taken at new diagnosis, from a patient treated with antithyroid drugs. The chain's CDR3 is CASSQGTYNSPLHF. In DNA form, the CDR3 reads TGTGCCAGCTCACAGGGAACCTATAATTCACCCCTCCACTTT.